The rows below give T cell receptor beta chains drawn from one sample of a study of naive and memory T cell subsets. TCRdb recomputed calls from the UMI-ligation and nested PCR reads with MiXCR, one row per CDR3 protein. The sample holds roughly 80,000 distinct CDR3 sequences, 9% seen once. The source material was naive CD8+ T cells from blood. All receptors derive from a human donor in good health. Each CDR3 is given with its conserved first and last residue. The D gene is left open where the match is weak. Only some rows state a clone size, as once, few, many or a class for expanded clones.

>TRBJ1-2|few|.|TRBV7-9
TGTGCCAGCAGCCCTGGACAGATAAGCTATGGCTACACCTTC
CASSPGQISYGYTF
>TRBJ2-3|few|TRBD1|TRBV6-1
TGTGCCAGCCTGGGAGACAGGGGCCCAGATACGCAGTATTTT
CASLGDRGPDTQYF
>TRBJ2-7|.|.|TRBV7-9
TGTGCCAGCAGCTTAGCTCGCGAGCAGTACTTC
CASSLAREQYF
>TRBJ2-5|.|.|TRBV28
TGTGCCAGCAGTTTGAATCAAGAGACCCAGTACTTC
CASSLNQETQYF
>TRBJ2-7|many|.|TRBV20-1
TGCAGTGCCCAAACGGACCTCTCCTACGAGCAGTACTTC
CSAQTDLSYEQYF
>TRBJ2-3|.|TRBD1|TRBV5-1
TGCGCCAGCAGCTTGGGAGACAGGGGGACTTATAGCACAGATACGCAGTATTTT
CASSLGDRGTYSTDTQYF
>TRBJ2-2|many|.|TRBV14
TGTGCCAGCAGCCAGTATAAGAACACCGGGGAGCTGTTTTTT
CASSQYKNTGELFF
>TRBJ2-7|.|.|TRBV9
TGTGCCAGCAGCCCCGACGGCCTCGTCTCCTACGAGCAGTACTTC
CASSPDGLVSYEQYF
>TRBJ2-1|few|TRBD1|TRBV6-2/TRBV6-3
TGTGCCAGCAGCCGACAGGGGGTGTACAATGAGCAGTTCTTC
CASSRQGVYNEQFF
>TRBJ2-7|many|TRBD1|TRBV7-8
TGTGCCAGCATCGGGCCGGGACAGGATTCCTACGAGCAGTACTTC
CASIGPGQDSYEQYF
>TRBJ2-1|.|TRBD2|TRBV29-1
TGCAGCGTTGGGGGGACTAGCGGGGGCAATGAGCAGTTCTTC
CSVGGTSGGNEQFF
>TRBJ2-5|.|.|TRBV11-2
TGTGCCAGCAGCTTTCCGGGAACTCCTAACTTC
CASSFPGTPNF
>TRBJ1-5|few|.|TRBV11-2
TGTGCCAGCAGCTTAGATTGGGGGACTGCCAGCGGGCAGCCCCAGCATTTT
CASSLDWGTASGQPQHF
>TRBJ2-1|.|TRBD2|TRBV6-2/TRBV6-3
TGTGCCAGCAAACCCAGTGGGACTAGCGGGAGTCGGGAGCAGTTCTTC
CASKPSGTSGSREQFF
>TRBJ2-5|.|.|TRBV20-1
TGCAGTGCTAGAACTAGCTACGGTTACCAAGAGACCCAGTACTTC
CSARTSYGYQETQYF
>TRBJ2-1|many|TRBD2|TRBV11-2
TGTGCCAGCAGTAACGAACTAGCGGGAGTTAGGAATGAGCAGTTCTTC
CASSNELAGVRNEQFF
>TRBJ1-1|few|.|TRBV6-2/TRBV6-3
TGTGCCAGCAGTTACGGGATTGGCACTGAAGCTTTCTTT
CASSYGIGTEAFF
>TRBJ1-5|few|.|TRBV15
TGTGCCACCAGCAGCGGGATCACCCCGCATTTT
CATSSGITPHF
>TRBJ2-3|.|.|TRBV20-1
TGCAGTGCTAGAGGGGGCAGGTCATATGCCTTCACAGATACGCAGTATTTT
CSARGGRSYAFTDTQYF
>TRBJ1-1|many|.|TRBV28
TGTGCCAGCAGTTTTCCCTCGTCCACTGAAGCTTTCTTT
CASSFPSSTEAFF
>TRBJ1-1|.|.|TRBV7-9
TGTGCCAGCAGCGCCTCTCGGGTCACTGAAGCTTTCTTT
CASSASRVTEAFF
>TRBJ2-7|few|.|TRBV9
TGTGCCAGCAGCGTTGGCGGGGCGTCCTCCTACGAGCAGTACTTC
CASSVGGASSYEQYF
>TRBJ1-1|.|.|TRBV7-6
TGTGCCAGCAGCTTAGATGGGGGAAGAACTGAAGCTTTCTTT
CASSLDGGRTEAFF
>TRBJ2-1|few|.|TRBV29-1
TGCAGCGCCGTCGGAGGCTCCTACAATGAGCAGTTCTTC
CSAVGGSYNEQFF
>TRBJ2-5|.|TRBD2|TRBV6-5
TGTGCCAGCAGTTCGGAACCGGGACTAGCCCAAGAGACCCAGTACTTC
CASSSEPGLAQETQYF
>TRBJ1-1|many|.|TRBV29-1
TGCAGCGTTGTAGGTCGGGATACTGAAGCTTTCTTT
CSVVGRDTEAFF
>TRBJ2-1|few|TRBD2|TRBV10-2
TGCGCCAGCCTGGCGTCTAGCGGGAGAAATGAGCAGTTCTTC
CASLASSGRNEQFF
>TRBJ2-1|many|.|TRBV29-1
TGCAGCGTGCCCCCCGGCGGGATGGGCTACAATGAGCAGTTCTTC
CSVPPGGMGYNEQFF